This TCR beta chain comes out of a study of T-cell reconstitution after alpha-beta-depleted transplantation in children. Study-level findings and limits: At the one-year point after transplant, T-cell counts and TCRbeta diversity were found to come mostly from T cells that had been newly produced.

The CDR3 has 15 residues. From germline, CDR1 is SQVTM and CDR2 ANQGSEA. The ends lost 0 bases at V and 13 bases at J; junction bases unmatched: 11. TCRbeta library construction was performed incorporating unique molecular identifiers. TCRdb fed the PCR reads into MiXCR, producing one record per CDR3 protein. There are 700,000 or so distinct CDR3 sequences in the sample; roughly 13% occur only once, and roughly 0.77% lies in the top ten. This clonotype has ten or more counts. Its target is unknown. The sample here was PBMCs, taken before TCRalphabeta/CD19-depleted stem cell transplant. The source of this sequence is a girl aged 2-10 years with congenital amegakaryocytic thrombocytopenia, due to receive a stem cell transplant. The chain carries TRBV29-1 and TRBJ1-4; 10 nucleotides agree with TRBD1. CDR3: CSVEDTGQGGLGLFF. In DNA form, the CDR3 reads TGCAGCGTTGAAGATACTGGACAGGGGGGATTGGGACTGTTTTTT.